One T cell receptor beta chain is described in this entry. Its antigen is currently unknown. There are 14 residues in the CDR3. Germline CDR1 reads SNHLY; CDR2 reads FYNNEI. The J segment lost 3 bases and the V segment lost 4 bases, leaving 3 bases of the junction unmatched. The entry originates in a study of cytomegalovirus exposure and HLA in healthy donors. Study outcomes and limitations: In a later analysis, CMV-associated beta chains were mostly HLA-associated, it appeared. The authors later linked a missense DCLRE1C variant to TCR beta V- and J-gene trimming.

The primer mix had 60 Vbeta and 13 Jbeta primers. The repertoire was sequenced with immunoSEQ multiplex PCR; TCRdb's copy has only in-frame clones and lacks some. The data hold more than 140,000 clones, with roughly 80% observed a single time. The sequenced material came from PBMCs. The receptor comes from a man aged 30-40 years in good health and CMV-seropositive. The J gene is TRBJ1-1, the V gene TRBV2, with 9 bases matching TRBD1. For the CDR3, the DNA is TGTGCCAGCAGTGCACAGGGGGCGGACACTGAAGCTTTCTTT. This sequence encodes CASSAQGADTEAFF.